This T cell receptor (beta chain) was identified during a study of cytomegalovirus exposure and HLA in healthy donors. Broader study findings: Rates of TCR association differed by HLA locus in a later analysis, with DRB1 highest and HLA-C lowest. Most of the TCR beta V segments (in an earlier analysis) were productive either about 87% or about 30% of the time. When a later analysis was performed, an Asian-associated ancestry cluster reportedly had fewer N-insertions than the roughly 700-donor mean.

A remark on this clone: Its antigen is not known.

This CDR3 contains 14 residues. Germline V gene sequence: CDR1 MDHEN, CDR2 SYDVKM. PCR was performed using 60 Vbeta and 13 Jbeta primers. Using immunoSEQ multiplex PCR, the repertoire was profiled, and TCRdb retains in-frame clones only, with some absent. The table has under 300,000 clones, roughly 70% seen once. The source of this sequence is a female donor in good health and CMV-seronegative. This sequence joins TRBV28 and TRBJ2-5; 8 bases align to TRBD2. The J call may not be correct, given that the DNA end is closer to TRBJ2-7. The sequencing input was PBMCs. In nucleotides, the CDR3 is TGTGCCAGCAGTCACGGACTAGCAGGTTACGAGCAGTACTTC. The encoded protein is CASSHGLAGYEQYF.